Given below is one T cell receptor beta chain in context. The sample is drawn from a study of OX40 agonist ivuxolimab in advanced cancers. Clones were sequenced by immunoSEQ multiplex PCR, and TCRdb holds only the in-frame ones, with some missing. The sample consists of some 67,000 clones, around 89% of them appearing once. Germline trimming cut 4 bases from V and 3 bases from J; bases unmatched to any gene: 3. The CDR3 is made up of 15 amino acids. The sample in question was CD4+ or CD8+ T cells sorted from blood, obtained in a trial of the OX40 agonist ivuxolimab. The genes are TRBV23-1 and TRBJ1-5; TRBD1 aligns across 10 bases. TRBV23-1 is noted as an ORF with a role that remains uncertain. The source is an adult with an advanced solid tumor such as melanoma, head and neck, liver or kidney cancer. CDR3 protein: CASSLGQGPNQPQHF. The CDR3 DNA reads as TGCGCCAGCAGTCTGGGACAGGGGCCCAATCAGCCCCAGCATTTT.